A single T cell receptor beta chain is shown here with its context. Its antigen is currently unknown. The source of the sample is a study of beta chain features in type 1 diabetes. Findings and caveats of the study: Moderate yet significant TCRB CDR3 shortening was seen in Type 1 diabetes patients in all four CD4+ subsets.

This CDR3 has 15 amino acids. Germline V gene sequence: CDR1 SGHTA, CDR2 FQGNSA. The V gene end was trimmed by 4 bases and the J gene end by 1 base; junction bases not matched to a gene: 4. Sorted populations all exceeded 95% purity. Expressed TCRB transcripts were sequenced because the isolated RNA had all been reverse transcribed beforehand. Clones were read by immunoSEQ multiplex PCR, and TCRdb kept only the in-frame ones, dropping some. The sample lists 240,000 or so clones, roughly 21% occurring once. Sample: naive CD4+ T cells from blood. The rearrangement links TRBV7-2 to TRBJ2-7; 10 nucleotides line up with TRBD2. This sequence originates from a middle-aged woman with type 1 diabetes. DNA for the CDR3: TGTGCCAGCAGCTCCGGACTAGCGGAGTCCTACGAGCAGTACTTC. Its protein product is CASSSGLAESYEQYF.